This entry is about one TCR beta chain. Its antigen is still unknown. The CDR3 runs to 16 residues. Germline lookup yields CDR1 SGDLS and CDR2 YYNGEE. J lost 4 bases, V lost 2 bases, and 5 bases had no gene match. The data were taken from a study of cytomegalovirus exposure and HLA in healthy donors. Study context: The early release's HLA-typed donors yielded about 85 million unique TCRs.

PCR employed 60 Vbeta and 13 Jbeta primers. Under the authors' procedure: Around 10 million shared chains were among around 78 million unique TCR beta chains counted in a later analysis. Produced via immunoSEQ multiplex PCR; TCRdb's table is partial and in-frame only. V, J and clone size are those of that table, while D and trimming were read from the DNA. The sample consists of about 160,000 clones, about 68% of them appearing once. Overall study results and limits: Analysis performed later showed TCR beta chains linked to HLA being more clonally expanded than equally common others. Later work found most CMV-associated TCR beta chains apparently HLA-restricted.

The sample consisted of PBMCs. This sequence originates from a female donor in good health and CMV-seronegative. V is TRBV9 and J is TRBJ2-3, with TRBD2 matching 12 bases. CDR3 residues: CASSVGLAGTSDTQYF. CDR3 in DNA: TGTGCCAGCAGCGTTGGACTAGCGGGGACCTCAGATACGCAGTATTTT. The whole variable domain, filled in from reference TRBV9 and TRBJ2-3, reads DSGVTQTPKHLITATGQRVTLRCSPRSGDLSVYWYQQSLDQGLQFLIQYYNGEERAKGNILERFSAQQFPDLHSELNLSSLELGDSALYFCASSVGLAGTSDTQYFGPGTRLTVL.